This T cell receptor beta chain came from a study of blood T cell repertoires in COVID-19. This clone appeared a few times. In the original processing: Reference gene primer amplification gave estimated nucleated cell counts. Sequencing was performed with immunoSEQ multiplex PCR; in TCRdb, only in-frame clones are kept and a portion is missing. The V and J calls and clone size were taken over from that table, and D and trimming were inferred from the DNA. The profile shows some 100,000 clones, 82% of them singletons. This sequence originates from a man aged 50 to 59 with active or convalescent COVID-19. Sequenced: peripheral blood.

CDR3 loop: CASTRGGSHTEAFF. CDR3 nucleotide sequence: TGTGCCAGTACCCGGGGAGGGAGTCACACTGAAGCTTTCTTT. The J gene is TRBJ1-1, the V gene TRBV19; no reliable D call. V shed 7 bases and J shed 3 bases, with 15 bases lying between them. Germline values: CDR1 LNHDA, CDR2 SQIVND (reference sequence). The CDR3 is 14 residues long.